One and the same sample provided the 20 T cell receptor beta chains below, sequenced in a study of T cells in localized non-small cell lung cancer. The protocol was immunoSEQ multiplex PCR, while the TCRdb copy is restricted to in-frame clones and leaves out a portion. Counted here are about 33,000 clones, about 85% occurring once; the ten biggest clones make up around a sixth. The sample here was peripheral blood mononuclear cells, taken before any cancer treatment. The receptors stem from a man between 40 and 69 years old with stage III lung adenocarcinoma.

The rearrangement links TRBV5-3 to TRBJ2-2; D call uncertain. TRBV5-3 is annotated as an ORF whose role is uncertain. CDR3 size: 14 residues. V was clipped by 0 bases and J by 4 bases, with 7 bases between them. CDR3: CARSLGHSTGELFF. In nucleotides, the CDR3 is TGTGCCAGAAGCTTGGGACACTCCACCGGGGAGCTGTTTTTT.

V is TRBV7-2 and J is TRBJ2-5; D gene uncertain. Trimming stripped 0 bases from V and 1 base from J, with 12 bases between. Germline assignment: CDR1 SGHTA and CDR2 FQGNSA. The CDR3 has 16 amino acids. The CDR3 here is CASSLAQTVSQETQYF. CDR3 DNA: TGTGCCAGCAGCTTAGCTCAGACTGTTTCCCAAGAGACCCAGTACTTC. Looking up the rest from reference TRBV7-2 and TRBJ2-5 gives the full variable domain: GAGVSQSPSNKVTEKGKDVELRCDPISGHTALYWYRQSLGQGLEFLIYFQGNSAPDKSGLPSDRFSAERTGGSVSTLTIQRTQQEDSAVYLCASSLAQTVSQETQYFGPGTRLLVL.

This rearrangement joins TRBV6-1 to TRBJ2-1, with D uncertain. The CDR3 covers 15 residues. Trimming left V 3 bases short and J 2 bases short, with 11 bases between. Per the germline V gene, CDR1 is MNHNS and CDR2 is SASEGT. CDR3 coding DNA: TGTGCCAGCAGTGATTGGCTCGGCCCCTACAATGAGCAGTTCTTC. It codes for CASSDWLGPYNEQFF.

The chain uses TRBV18 and TRBJ2-5; D tentatively fits TRBD1 or TRBD2 (5 bases each). V was trimmed by 11 bases and J by 5 bases, leaving 15 bases between them. Germline CDR1 and CDR2: KGHSH and LQKENI. The CDR3 loop spans 12 amino acids. CDR3 region: CACTGTGETQYF. The CDR3 nucleotides read TGTGCCTGCACGGGGACGGGGGAGACCCAGTACTTC.

V is TRBV28 and J is TRBJ1-6; tentative D call: TRBD1 (6 bases). The CDR3 has 15 amino acids. CDR1 MDHEN and CDR2 SYDVKM come from the germline V gene. V lost 5 bases, J lost 6 bases, and 14 bases lay in between. The CDR3 sequence: CASSVQGGGNSPLHF. Here the CDR3 DNA reads TGTGCCAGCAGTGTACAGGGAGGCGGTAATTCACCCCTCCACTTT.

The chain combines TRBV15 with TRBJ2-3, with a weak D call TRBD1 (6 bases). Germline CDR1 reads LNHNV; CDR2 reads YYDKDF (reference sequence). The CDR3 has 16 amino acids. Trimming took 2 bases from V and 6 from J, leaving 18 bases between them. The CDR3 here is CATSRSRGGPRDTQYF. Written as DNA, the CDR3 is TGTGCCACCAGCAGATCCCGAGGGGGTCCTCGGGATACGCAGTATTTT. Supplemented by reference TRBV15 and TRBJ2-3, the full variable domain reads DAMVIQNPRYQVTQFGKPVTLSCSQTLNHNVMYWYQQKSSQAPKLLFHYYDKDFNNEADTPDNFQSRRPNTSFCFLDIRSPGLGDTAMYLCATSRSRGGPRDTQYFGPGTRLTVL.

As DNA, the CDR3 is TGTGCCAGCAGCTCTCAGGGGCGGCTTGAGACCCAGTACTTC. This gives the protein CASSSQGRLETQYF. The gene calls are TRBV7-9 and TRBJ2-5; tentative D call: TRBD1 (6 bases). The germline V gene encodes CDR1 SEHNR and CDR2 FQNEAQ (reference sequence). Trimming left V 4 bases short and J 5 bases short, with 14 bases between. The CDR3 extends over 14 amino acids.

The rearrangement joins TRBV7-9 to TRBJ2-2; 8 nucleotides align to TRBD1. Germline trimming cut 3 bases from V and 4 bases from J; bases unmatched to any gene: 4. In germline, CDR1 is SEHNR, CDR2 FQNEAQ (reference sequence). The CDR3 is made up of 15 amino acids. CDR3 region: CASSLATGGTGELFF. DNA for the CDR3: TGTGCCAGCAGCTTGGCCACAGGGGGCACCGGGGAGCTGTTTTTT.

The V gene is TRBV7-2, the J gene TRBJ1-6; no firm D call. The CDR3 contains 12 residues. V lost 4 bases and J 6 bases, leaving 4 bases between the germline ends. CDR1 and CDR2 (germline): SGHTA, FQGNSA. The CDR3 sequence: CASSWPNSPLHF. CDR3 nucleotide sequence: TGTGCCAGCAGCTGGCCTAATTCACCCCTCCACTTT.

The rearrangement uses TRBV4-1 and TRBJ1-2; D remains ambiguous. V was cut by 1 base and J by 0 bases, with 12 bases left in between. Germline V gives CDR1 MGHRA, CDR2 YSYEKL. The CDR3 extends over 16 amino acids. The CDR3 sequence is CASSQVGTSSNYGYTF. The DNA for the CDR3 is TGCGCCAGCAGCCAAGTGGGTACCAGTTCTAACTATGGCTACACCTTC.

About this clone itself: Germline and junction disagree at one end, which may indicate a read error. The genes are TRBV7-2 and TRBJ2-5; D is ambiguous. This CDR3 comprises 12 residues. Germline values: CDR1 SGHTA, CDR2 FQGNSA. CDR3 loop: CASSLPPSTQYF. The CDR3 DNA sequence: TGTGCCAGCAGCTTACCCCCGTCGACCCAATACTTC.

V and J are TRBV4-3 and TRBJ2-5, with D possibly matching TRBD2 (5 bases). V lost 5 bases, J lost 5 bases, and 12 bases lay in between. This CDR3 has 13 amino acids. The V gene's germline CDR1 is LGHNA and CDR2 YSLEER. DNA for the CDR3: TGCGCCAGCAGCTCGCTCCCGGGGGAGACCCAGTACTTC. It yields the protein CASSSLPGETQYF.

The V gene is TRBV6-6, the J gene TRBJ1-1; D gene uncertain. The V gene lost 7 bases and the J gene lost 0 bases, with 12 bases spanning the gap. There are 14 residues in the CDR3. Germline V gene data show CDR1 as MNHNY and CDR2 as SVGAGI (reference sequence). The CDR3 bases are TGTGCCAGCACTCAGGTACAGATGAACACTGAAGCTTTCTTT. The encoded protein is CASTQVQMNTEAFF.

The chain combines TRBV16 with TRBJ1-5, with D tentatively TRBD1 (6 bases). Germline assignment: CDR1 KGHSY and CDR2 FQNENV. The CDR3 has 15 amino acids. With 4 bases removed from V and 4 bases from J, the gap between germline ends came to 14 bases. The CDR3 DNA is TGTGCCAGCAGCCCCTCGGGGCAGGGGAATCAGCCCCAGCATTTT. Amino acids: CASSPSGQGNQPQHF.

The chain is built from TRBV28 and TRBJ1-2; TRBD1 agrees at 11 bases. This CDR3 region has 16 residues. Germline lookup yields CDR1 MDHEN and CDR2 SYDVKM. V dropped 3 bases and J dropped 3; count of bases not matched to a gene: 6. The CDR3 DNA reads as TGTGCCAGCAGTTTTCCTTGGACAGGGGGCGACTATGGCTACACCTTC. It encodes CASSFPWTGGDYGYTF.

The chain recombines TRBV5-1 with TRBJ1-3, with D possibly being TRBD1 (6 bases). Trimming left V 0 bases short and J 4 bases short, with 11 bases between. The CDR3 sequence is 15 residues long. Per germline, CDR1 SGHRS and CDR2 YFSETQ. The CDR3 region has the DNA TGCGCCAGCAGCTTGGAGGGACATGGAGGAAACACCATATATTTT. Protein product: CASSLEGHGGNTIYF.

This clone was counted between two and nine times. The rearrangement uses TRBV28 and TRBJ2-7, with TRBD1 identical over 9 bases. The CDR3 has 15 amino acids. The trim removed 4 bases at V and 2 bases at J, leaving 6 bases unmatched. CDR1 is MDHEN and CDR2 is SYDVKM in the germline V gene. CDR3 sequence: CASSSHRQGAYEQYF. CDR3 in DNA: TGTGCCAGCAGTTCCCATCGACAGGGGGCCTACGAGCAGTACTTC. Using reference TRBV28 and TRBJ2-7 for the parts outside the CDR3, the full variable domain is DVKVTQSSRYLVKRTGEKVFLECVQDMDHENMFWYRQDPGLGLRLIYFSYDVKMKEKGDIPEGYSVSREKKERFSLILESASTNQTSMYLCASSSHRQGAYEQYFGPGTRLTVT.

The genes are TRBV9 and TRBJ2-2; the match to TRBD1 covers 7 bases. Germline V gene data show CDR1 as SGDLS and CDR2 as YYNGEE. The CDR3 is 16 amino acids. The trim removed 3 bases at V and 5 bases at J, leaving 10 bases unmatched. The CDR3 region has the DNA TGTGCCAGCAGCGCCTACAGGGGCCAATTGACCGGGGAGCTGTTTTTT. Protein sequence: CASSAYRGQLTGELFF.

The chain combines TRBV7-2 with TRBJ2-3, with a possible D match to TRBD1 (5 bases). CDR3 length: 14 amino acids. Germline lookup yields CDR1 SGHTA and CDR2 FQGNSA. Trimming pared 5 bases from V and 0 bases from J, leaving 9 bases between. CDR3 region: CASSMRQSTDTQYF. The DNA for the CDR3 is TGTGCCAGCAGCATGCGACAGAGCACAGATACGCAGTATTTT.

The chain couples TRBV10-2 to TRBJ2-7; no clear D. Trimming cost V 5 bases and J 0 bases, with 11 bases left between them. Germline lookup yields CDR1 WSHSY and CDR2 SAAADI. This CDR3 is built from 14 residues. The CDR3 nucleotides read TGCGCCAGCAGTAATGGCAGGATCTCCTACGAGCAGTACTTC. Translated: CASSNGRISYEQYF.